The entry below gives a single TCR beta chain sequence along with its context. The sample is drawn from a study of PD-1 blockade in classical Hodgkin lymphoma. The CDR3 covers 14 residues. CDR1 and CDR2 (germline): GTSNPN, SVGIG (reference sequence). V was pared by 1 base and J by 8 bases, with 7 bases of the junction left unmatched. Time point defined: cycle 4 day 1 (C4D1), after less than 7 weeks of nivolumab. All patients relapsed after autologous stem cell transplantation, and brentuximab vedotin exposure varied. By magnetic negative selection, CD4+ T cells were purified from thawed PBMCs. Using immunoSEQ multiplex PCR, the repertoire was profiled, and TCRdb retains in-frame clones only, with some absent. In the table there are 30,000 to 40,000 clones, about 90% of which are singletons.

The V call is TRBV30, the J call TRBJ1-4, with TRBD1 matching 7 bases. This TCR was recovered from a human donor with classical Hodgkin lymphoma. The sample was CD4+ T cells from blood, taken before the fourth cycle of nivolumab. The CDR3 loop reads CAWSARRTGEKLFF. The CDR3 nucleotides read TGTGCCTGGAGTGCCCGCCGGACAGGAGAAAAACTGTTTTTT.